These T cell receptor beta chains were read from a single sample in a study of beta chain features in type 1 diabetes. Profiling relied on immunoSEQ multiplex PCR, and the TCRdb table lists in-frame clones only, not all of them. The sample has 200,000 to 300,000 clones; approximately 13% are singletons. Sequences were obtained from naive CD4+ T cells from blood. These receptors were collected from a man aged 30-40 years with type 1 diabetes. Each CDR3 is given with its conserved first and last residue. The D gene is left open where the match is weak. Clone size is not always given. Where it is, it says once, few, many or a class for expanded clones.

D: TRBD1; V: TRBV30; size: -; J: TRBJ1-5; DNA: TGTGCCTGGAGTGCAGGGGGTGGGAGCAATCAGCCCCAGCATTTT; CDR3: CAWSAGGGSNQPQHF
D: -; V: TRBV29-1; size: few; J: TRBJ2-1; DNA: TGCAGCGCCCGTAGCTCCCAAAGCTCCTACAATGAGCAGTTCTTC; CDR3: CSARSSQSSYNEQFF
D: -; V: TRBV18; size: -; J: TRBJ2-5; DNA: TGTGCCAGCTCACCACCTGTCGGTGAAACCCAAGAGACCCAGTACTTC; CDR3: CASSPPVGETQETQYF
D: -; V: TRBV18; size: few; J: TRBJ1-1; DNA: TGTGCCAGCTCACCAAATGTCGGGAACACTGAAGCTTTCTTT; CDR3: CASSPNVGNTEAFF
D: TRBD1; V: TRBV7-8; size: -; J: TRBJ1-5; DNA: TGTGCCAGCAGCCTCCGACAGGGTGGTCAGCCCCAGCATTTT; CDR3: CASSLRQGGQPQHF
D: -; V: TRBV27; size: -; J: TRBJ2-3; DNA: TGTGCCAGCAGTTTGGCGGGGGCCACAGATACGCAGTATTTT; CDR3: CASSLAGATDTQYF
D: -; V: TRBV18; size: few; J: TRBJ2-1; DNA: TGTGCCAGCTCACCAATACAGGGAAGTTACAATGAGCAGTTCTTC; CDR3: CASSPIQGSYNEQFF
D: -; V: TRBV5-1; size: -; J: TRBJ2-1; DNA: TGCGCCAGCACTCTGGGGGAAGGGGGCTCCTACAATGAGCAGTTCTTC; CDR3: CASTLGEGGSYNEQFF
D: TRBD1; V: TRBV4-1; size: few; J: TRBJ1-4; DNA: TGCGCCAGCAGCCACGGCGGGACAGGGGAGAGGGAAAAACTGTTTTTT; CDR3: CASSHGGTGEREKLFF
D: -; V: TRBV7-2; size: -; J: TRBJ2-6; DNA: TGTGCCAGCAGCTTAGATGGGAGCTCTGGGGCCAACGTCCTGACTTTC; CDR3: CASSLDGSSGANVLTF
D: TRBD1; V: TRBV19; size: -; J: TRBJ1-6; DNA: TGTGCCAGTAGCCGGGACAGCCTCTCCGGCTATAATTCACCCCTCCACTTT; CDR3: CASSRDSLSGYNSPLHF
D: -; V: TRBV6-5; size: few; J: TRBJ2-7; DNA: TGTGCCAGCAGTGGACAGAGCTACGAGCAGTACTTC; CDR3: CASSGQSYEQYF
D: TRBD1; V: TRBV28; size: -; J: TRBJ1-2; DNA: TGTGCCAGCAACTCTAGGGGGACAGGGGCCTATGGCTACACCTTC; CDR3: CASNSRGTGAYGYTF
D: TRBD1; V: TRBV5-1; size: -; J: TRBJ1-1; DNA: TGCGCCAGCAGCCAGACAGGGAGAACTGAAGCTTTCTTT; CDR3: CASSQTGRTEAFF
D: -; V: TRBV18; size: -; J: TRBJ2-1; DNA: TGTGCCAGCTCACCACCGGGCGGGGAACCCTACAATGAGCAGTTCTTC; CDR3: CASSPPGGEPYNEQFF
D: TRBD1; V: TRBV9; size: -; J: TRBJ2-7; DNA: TGTGCCAGCAGCGATCGACAGGGGGCCTTTATCTTC; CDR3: CASSDRQGAFIF
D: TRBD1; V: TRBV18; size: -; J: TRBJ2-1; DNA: TGTGCCAGCTCACCCCAAGACAGGGTCGATGAGCAGTTCTTC; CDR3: CASSPQDRVDEQFF
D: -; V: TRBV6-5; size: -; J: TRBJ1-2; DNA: TGTGCCATCAAGTCGAGGGATACCTATGGCTACACCTTC; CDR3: CAIKSRDTYGYTF
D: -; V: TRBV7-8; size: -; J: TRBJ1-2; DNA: TGTGCCAGCAGCTTAGCAACAGGGCCTAACTATGGCTACACCTTC; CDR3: CASSLATGPNYGYTF
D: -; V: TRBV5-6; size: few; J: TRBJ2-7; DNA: TGTGCCAGCAGCTTGGCCGCCGGGACACGTCGGCACGAGCAGTACTTC; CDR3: CASSLAAGTRRHEQYF
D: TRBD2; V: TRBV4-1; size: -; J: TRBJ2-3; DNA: TGCGCCAGCAGCCATACCAGACTAGCGGGGGGGAACACAGATACGCAGTATTTT; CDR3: CASSHTRLAGGNTDTQYF
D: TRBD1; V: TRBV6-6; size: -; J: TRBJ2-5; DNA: TGTGCCAGTTCGGGACAGCAAGAGACCCAGTACTTC; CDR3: CASSGQQETQYF
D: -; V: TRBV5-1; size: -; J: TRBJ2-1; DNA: TGCGCCAGCAGCTTCGGTGGAGACAATGAGCAGTTCTTC; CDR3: CASSFGGDNEQFF
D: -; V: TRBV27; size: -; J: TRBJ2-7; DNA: TGTGCCAGCAGTTTATCGGACCGGGACACCCTCGAGCAGTACTTC; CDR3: CASSLSDRDTLEQYF
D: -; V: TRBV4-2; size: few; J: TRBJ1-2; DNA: TGTGCCAGCAGCCAAGGAGCGGGGGCGGGTGACTATGGCTACACCTTC; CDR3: CASSQGAGAGDYGYTF
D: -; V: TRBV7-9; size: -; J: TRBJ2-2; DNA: TGTGCCAGCAGCTTTATGAGCGGGAACACCGGGGAGCTGTTTTTT; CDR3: CASSFMSGNTGELFF